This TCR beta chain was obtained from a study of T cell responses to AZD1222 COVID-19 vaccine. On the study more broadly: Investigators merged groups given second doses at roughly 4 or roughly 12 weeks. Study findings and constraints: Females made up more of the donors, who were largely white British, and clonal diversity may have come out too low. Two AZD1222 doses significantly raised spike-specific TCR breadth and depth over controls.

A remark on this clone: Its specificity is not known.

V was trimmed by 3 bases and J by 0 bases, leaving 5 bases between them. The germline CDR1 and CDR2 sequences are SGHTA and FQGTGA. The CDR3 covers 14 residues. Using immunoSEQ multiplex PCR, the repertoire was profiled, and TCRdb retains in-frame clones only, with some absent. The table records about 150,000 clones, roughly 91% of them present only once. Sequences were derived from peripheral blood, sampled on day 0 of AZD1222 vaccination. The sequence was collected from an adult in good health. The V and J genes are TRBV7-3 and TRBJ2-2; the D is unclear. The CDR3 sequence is CASSFDTNTGELFF. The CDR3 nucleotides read TGTGCCAGCAGCTTTGACACGAACACCGGGGAGCTGTTTTTT.